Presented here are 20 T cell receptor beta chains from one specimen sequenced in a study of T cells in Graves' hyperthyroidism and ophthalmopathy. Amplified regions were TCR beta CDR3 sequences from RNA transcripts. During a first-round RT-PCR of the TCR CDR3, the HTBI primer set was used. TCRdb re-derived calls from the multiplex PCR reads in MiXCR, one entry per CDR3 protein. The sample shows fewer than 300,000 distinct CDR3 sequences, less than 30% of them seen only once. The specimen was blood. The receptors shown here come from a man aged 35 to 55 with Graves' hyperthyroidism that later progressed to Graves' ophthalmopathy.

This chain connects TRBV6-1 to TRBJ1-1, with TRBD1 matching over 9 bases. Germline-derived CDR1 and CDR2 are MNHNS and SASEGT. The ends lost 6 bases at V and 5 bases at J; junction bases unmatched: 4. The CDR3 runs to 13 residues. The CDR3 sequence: CASRDRGGTEAFF. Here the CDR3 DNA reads TGTGCCAGCAGGGACAGGGGAGGAACTGAAGCTTTCTTT.

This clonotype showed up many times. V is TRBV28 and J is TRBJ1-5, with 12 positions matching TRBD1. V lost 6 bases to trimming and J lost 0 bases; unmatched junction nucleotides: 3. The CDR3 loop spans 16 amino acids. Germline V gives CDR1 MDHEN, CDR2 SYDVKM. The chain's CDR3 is CASSWDRGHSNQPQHF. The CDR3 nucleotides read TGTGCCAGCAGCTGGGACAGGGGGCATAGCAATCAGCCCCAGCATTTT.

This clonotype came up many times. As DNA, the CDR3 is TGTGCCAGCAGTTTCCCGGGACAGGGGGCAACCGGGGAGCTGTTTTTT. Translating it yields CASSFPGQGATGELFF. The V call is TRBV12-3 or TRBV12-4, the J call TRBJ2-2, with TRBD1 matching over 12 bases. Losses at the gene ends were 3 bases for V and 5 bases for J; bases not matched to a gene: 4. This CDR3 is built from 16 residues.

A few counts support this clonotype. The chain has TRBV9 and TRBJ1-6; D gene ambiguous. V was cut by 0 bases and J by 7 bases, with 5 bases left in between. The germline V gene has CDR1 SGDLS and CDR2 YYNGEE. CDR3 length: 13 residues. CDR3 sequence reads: CASSVVGNSPLHF. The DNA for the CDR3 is TGTGCCAGCAGCGTAGTAGGGAATTCACCCCTCCACTTT.

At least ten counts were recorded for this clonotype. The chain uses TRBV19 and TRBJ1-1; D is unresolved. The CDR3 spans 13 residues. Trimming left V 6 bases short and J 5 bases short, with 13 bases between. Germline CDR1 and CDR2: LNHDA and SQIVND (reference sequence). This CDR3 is CASRSWEWTEAFF. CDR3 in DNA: TGTGCCAGTAGGTCTTGGGAATGGACTGAAGCTTTCTTT.

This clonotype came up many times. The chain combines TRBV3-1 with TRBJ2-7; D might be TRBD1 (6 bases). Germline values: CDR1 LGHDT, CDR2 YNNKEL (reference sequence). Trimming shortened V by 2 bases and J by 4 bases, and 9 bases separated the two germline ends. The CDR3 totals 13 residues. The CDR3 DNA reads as TGTGCCAGCAGCCAACGAGGACAGTACGAGCAGTACTTC. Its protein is CASSQRGQYEQYF.

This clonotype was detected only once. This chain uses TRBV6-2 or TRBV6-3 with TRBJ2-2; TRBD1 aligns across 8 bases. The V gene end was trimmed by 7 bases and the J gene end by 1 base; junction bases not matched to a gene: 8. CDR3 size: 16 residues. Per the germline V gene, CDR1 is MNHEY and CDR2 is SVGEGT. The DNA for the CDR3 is TGTGCCAGCACCCTCGCCGGGACAGGGAACACCGGGGAGCTGTTTTTT. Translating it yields CASTLAGTGNTGELFF.

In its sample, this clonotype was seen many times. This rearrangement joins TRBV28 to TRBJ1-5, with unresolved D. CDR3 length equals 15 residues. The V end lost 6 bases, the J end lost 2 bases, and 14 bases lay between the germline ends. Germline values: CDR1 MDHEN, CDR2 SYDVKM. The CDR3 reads CASSPAGAGNQPQHF. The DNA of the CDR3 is TGTGCCAGCAGCCCCGCCGGCGCCGGCAATCAGCCCCAGCATTTT.

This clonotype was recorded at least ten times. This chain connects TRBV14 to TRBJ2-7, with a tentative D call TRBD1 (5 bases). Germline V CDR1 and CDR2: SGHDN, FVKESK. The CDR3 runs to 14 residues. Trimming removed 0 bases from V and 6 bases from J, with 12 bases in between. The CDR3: CASSQEGHSVEQYF. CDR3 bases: TGTGCCAGCAGCCAAGAAGGACATTCGGTCGAGCAGTACTTC.

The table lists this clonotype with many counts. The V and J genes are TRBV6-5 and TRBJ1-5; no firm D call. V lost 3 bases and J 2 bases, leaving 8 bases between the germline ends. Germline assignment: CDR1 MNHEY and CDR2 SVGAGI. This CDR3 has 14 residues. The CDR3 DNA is TGTGCCAGCAGTTATGGACCCCGCAATCAGCCCCAGCATTTT. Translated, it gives CASSYGPRNQPQHF.

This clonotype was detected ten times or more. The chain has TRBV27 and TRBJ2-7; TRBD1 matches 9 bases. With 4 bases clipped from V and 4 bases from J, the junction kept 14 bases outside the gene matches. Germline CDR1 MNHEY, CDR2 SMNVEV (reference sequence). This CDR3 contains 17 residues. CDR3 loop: CASSYRPPGQGYYEQYF. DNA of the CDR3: TGTGCCAGCAGTTACCGGCCTCCGGGACAGGGTTATTACGAGCAGTACTTC.

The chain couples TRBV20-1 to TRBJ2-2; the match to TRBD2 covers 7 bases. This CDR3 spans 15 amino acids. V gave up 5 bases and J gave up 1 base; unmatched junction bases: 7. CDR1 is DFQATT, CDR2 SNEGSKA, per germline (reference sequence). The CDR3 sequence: CSAPASGVNTGELFF. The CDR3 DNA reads TGCAGTGCTCCGGCTAGCGGAGTGAACACCGGGGAGCTGTTTTTT.

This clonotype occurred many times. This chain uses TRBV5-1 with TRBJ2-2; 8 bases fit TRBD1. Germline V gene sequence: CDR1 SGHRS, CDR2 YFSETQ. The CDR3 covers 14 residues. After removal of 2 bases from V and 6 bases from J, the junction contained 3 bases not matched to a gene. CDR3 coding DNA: TGCGCCAGCAGCTTAGACAGGGGATCCGGGGAGCTGTTTTTT. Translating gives CASSLDRGSGELFF.

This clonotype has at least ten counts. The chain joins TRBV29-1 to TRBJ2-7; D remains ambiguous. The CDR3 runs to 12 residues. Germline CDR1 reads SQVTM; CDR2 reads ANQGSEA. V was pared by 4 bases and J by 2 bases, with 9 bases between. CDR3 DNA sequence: TGCAGCGTTGGCGCAGGTCCCTACGAGCAGTACTTC. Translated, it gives CSVGAGPYEQYF.

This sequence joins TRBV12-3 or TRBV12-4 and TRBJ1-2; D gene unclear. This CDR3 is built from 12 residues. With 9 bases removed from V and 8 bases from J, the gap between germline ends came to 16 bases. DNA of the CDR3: TGTGCCAGTAGTATCCAGCCTGAAGGCTACACCTTC. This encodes CASSIQPEGYTF.

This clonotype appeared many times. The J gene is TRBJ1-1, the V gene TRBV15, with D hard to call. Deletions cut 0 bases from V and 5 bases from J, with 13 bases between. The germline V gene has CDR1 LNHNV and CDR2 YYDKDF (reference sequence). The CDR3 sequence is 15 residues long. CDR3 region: CATSRDGGKRTEAFF. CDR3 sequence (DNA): TGTGCCACCAGCAGAGATGGAGGGAAAAGGACTGAAGCTTTCTTT. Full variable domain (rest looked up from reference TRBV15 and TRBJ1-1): DAMVIQNPRYQVTQFGKPVTLSCSQTLNHNVMYWYQQKSSQAPKLLFHYYDKDFNNEADTPDNFQSRRPNTSFCFLDIRSPGLGDTAMYLCATSRDGGKRTEAFFGQGTRLTVV.

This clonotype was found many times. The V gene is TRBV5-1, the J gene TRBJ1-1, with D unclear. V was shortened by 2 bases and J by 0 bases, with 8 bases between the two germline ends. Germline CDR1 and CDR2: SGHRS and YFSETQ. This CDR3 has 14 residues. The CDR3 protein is CASSLLTLNTEAFF. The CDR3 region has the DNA TGCGCCAGCAGCTTACTGACACTGAACACTGAAGCTTTCTTT. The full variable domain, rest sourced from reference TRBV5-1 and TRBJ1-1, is KAGVTQTPRYLIKTRGQQVTLSCSPISGHRSVSWYQQTPGQGLQFLFEYFSETQRNKGNFPGRFSGRQFSNSRSEMNVSTLELGDSALYLCASSLLTLNTEAFFGQGTRLTVV.

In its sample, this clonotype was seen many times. CDR3 region: CAWSPTSGRAGELFF. The CDR3 DNA is TGTGCCTGGAGTCCCACTAGCGGGAGGGCAGGGGAGCTGTTTTTT. The rearrangement joins TRBV30 to TRBJ2-2; the match to TRBD2 covers 13 bases. This CDR3 has 15 amino acids. CDR1 and CDR2 from the germline V gene are GTSNPN and SVGIG (reference sequence). The trim removed 2 bases at V and 8 bases at J, leaving 5 bases unmatched.

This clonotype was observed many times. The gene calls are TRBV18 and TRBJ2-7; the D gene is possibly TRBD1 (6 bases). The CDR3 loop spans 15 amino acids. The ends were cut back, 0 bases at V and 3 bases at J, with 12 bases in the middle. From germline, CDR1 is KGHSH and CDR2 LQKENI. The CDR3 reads CASSPPTGQYYEQYF. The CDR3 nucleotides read TGTGCCAGCTCACCACCCACAGGACAGTACTACGAGCAGTACTTC.

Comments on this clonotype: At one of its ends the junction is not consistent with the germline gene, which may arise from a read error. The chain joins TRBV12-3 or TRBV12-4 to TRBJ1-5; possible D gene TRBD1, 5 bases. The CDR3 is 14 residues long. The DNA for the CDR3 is TGTGCCAGCAGTTTAGGCGGGGACTACCAGCCCCTGCATTTT. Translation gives CASSLGGDYQPLHF.